The next 10 T cell receptor beta chains were all read from a single sample in a study of technical replicates of blood from a handful of donors (dated by TCRdb to 2016 to 2017). The library relied on the immunoSEQ multiplex PCR assay. Sourced from immuneACCESS, this table was stored by TCRdb with only in-frame sequences that have V and J called. A share of the clones is absent; for the studies checked, an unresolved V gene accounts for under half, and the remainder has no known explanation. The sample table contains under 100,000 clones; only one count was recorded for 95% of them. The leading ten clones occupy roughly 0.3% of the sample. The material sequenced was T cells isolated from PBMCs. The receptors stem from a human donor in good health.

The CDR3 region has the DNA TGTGCCAGCAGTAGGAGCGGGTACTACGAGCAGTACTTC. It translates to CASSRSGYYEQYF. The chain recombines TRBV27 with TRBJ2-7; possibly TRBD2 for D (6 bases). Germline V CDR1 and CDR2: MNHEY, SMNVEV (reference sequence). V lost 5 bases to trimming and J lost 3 bases, with 11 bases between them. The CDR3 has 13 residues.

V is TRBV5-5 and J is TRBJ2-6; D is possibly TRBD1 (5 bases). V was clipped by 2 bases and J by 2 bases, with 11 bases between them. The CDR3 runs 16 residues. CDR1 and CDR2 (germline): SGHKS, YYEKEE (reference sequence). The CDR3, as DNA: TGTGCCAGCAGCTTATTAAAGGGGACTGGGGCCAACGTCCTGACTTTC. Its protein is CASSLLKGTGANVLTF.

V is TRBV12-5 and J is TRBJ1-1, with D hard to call. V was shortened by 8 bases and J by 4 bases, with 14 bases between the two germline ends. The CDR3 sequence is 13 residues long. Germline CDR1 and CDR2: LGHNT and FRNRAP. The CDR3 coding sequence is TGTGCTAGTAATGTAGGTGGGCGCACTGAAGCTTTCTTT. Protein product: CASNVGGRTEAFF.

This chain connects TRBV4-1 to TRBJ2-1; TRBD2 matches 14 bases. The CDR3 length is 15 residues. V gave up 4 bases and J gave up 9 bases; unmatched junction bases: 5. The V gene's germline CDR1 is MGHRA and CDR2 YSYEKL. The CDR3 DNA reads as TGCGCCAGCAGCCCGGGACTAGCGGGAGTAAGTGAGCAGTTCTTC. It encodes CASSPGLAGVSEQFF.

V is TRBV2 and J is TRBJ2-2, with a weak D call TRBD1 (6 bases). Trimming cost V 7 bases and J 4 bases, with 10 bases left between them. This CDR3 contains 13 residues. Germline assignment: CDR1 SNHLY and CDR2 FYNNEI. CDR3 sequence reads: CASNLQGTGELFF. The CDR3 DNA sequence: TGTGCCAGCAATTTACAGGGCACCGGGGAGCTGTTTTTT. The full variable domain, in which reference TRBV2 and TRBJ2-2 provide the parts outside the CDR3, is EPEVTQTPSHQVTQMGQEVILRCVPISNHLYFYWYRQILGQKVEFLVSFYNNEISEKSEIFDDQFSVERPDGSNFTLKIRSTKLEDSAMYFCASNLQGTGELFFGEGSRLTVL.

CDR3 DNA sequence: TGTGCCAGCAGCATGGGATTGACGGGAGTATATACCGGGGAGCTGTTTTTT. Its protein is CASSMGLTGVYTGELFF. The chain couples TRBV21-1 to TRBJ2-2; no check of the table's D call, TRBD2, against the DNA was made. TRBV21-1 represents a pseudogene. The CDR3 extends over 17 amino acids.

The J gene is TRBJ2-7, the V gene TRBV27, with TRBD2 matching 8 bases. The ends lost 5 bases at V and 3 bases at J; junction bases unmatched: 12. The CDR3 runs to 16 residues. Germline lookup yields CDR1 MNHEY and CDR2 SMNVEV (reference sequence). CDR3 in DNA: TGTGCCAGCAGTGTTCTTAGCGGGATGGGGTACTACGAGCAGTACTTC. This gives the protein CASSVLSGMGYYEQYF.

The V call is TRBV30, the J call TRBJ1-3; D is ambiguous. Deletions cut 0 bases from V and 0 bases from J, with 9 bases between. CDR3 length: 15 amino acids. Germline V gene lookup returns CDR1 GTSNPN and CDR2 SVGIG (reference sequence). The CDR3 is CAWSVKWSSGNTIYF. DNA for the CDR3: TGTGCCTGGAGTGTAAAGTGGAGCTCTGGAAACACCATATATTTT.

V usage is TRBV28 and J usage is TRBJ2-7; TRBD2 might be the D (6 bases). Germline V gene lookup returns CDR1 MDHEN and CDR2 SYDVKM. V lost 5 bases and J 3 bases, leaving 17 bases between the germline ends. The CDR3 loop spans 15 amino acids. The CDR3 spells CASSQPGLLVYEQYF. Written as DNA, the CDR3 is TGTGCCAGCAGTCAGCCGGGACTTCTAGTCTACGAGCAGTACTTC. Using reference TRBV28 and TRBJ2-7 for the parts outside the CDR3, the full variable domain is DVKVTQSSRYLVKRTGEKVFLECVQDMDHENMFWYRQDPGLGLRLIYFSYDVKMKEKGDIPEGYSVSREKKERFSLILESASTNQTSMYLCASSQPGLLVYEQYFGPGTRLTVT.

The gene calls are TRBV7-6 and TRBJ1-2; the match to TRBD1 covers 9 bases. CDR1 is SGHVS and CDR2 is FNYEAQ in the germline V gene. This CDR3 is 15 amino acids long. V gave up 2 bases and J gave up 6 bases; unmatched junction bases: 7. Here the CDR3 reads CASSLYRDRVNGYTF. The CDR3 DNA reads as TGTGCCAGCAGCTTATACCGGGACAGGGTGAATGGCTACACCTTC.